The clone carrying this T cell receptor (beta chain) appeared a few times. The antigen remains unidentified. The data originate from a study of PD-1 blockade in classical Hodgkin lymphoma. Overall study results and limits: Nivolumab initiation under 1 year post-ASCT meant exclusion. Newly diagnosed patients were said to have less baseline TCR diversity than healthy donors did.

Each patient relapsed following autologous stem cell transplantation, and prior brentuximab vedotin exposure differed. Complete response, partial response or progressive disease were the best responses. This CDR3 has 16 residues. V was shortened by 4 bases and J by 0 bases, with 13 bases between the two germline ends. CDR1 and CDR2 (germline): SGHTA, FQGNSA. Here immunoSEQ multiplex PCR was the method, and the copy in TCRdb shows in-frame clones only, minus some. The repertoire holds 12,000 to 15,000 clones, 83% seen once, with around 20% in the top ten. This sequence joins TRBV7-2 and TRBJ1-3; D might be TRBD1 (5 bases). The TCR was taken from a human donor with classical Hodgkin lymphoma. The source material was peripheral blood mononuclear cells (PBMCs), sampled at baseline. CDR3 in DNA: TGTGCCAGCAGCTCCTACAGGTCTAGCTCTGGAAACACCATATATTTT. This translates into CASSSYRSSSGNTIYF.